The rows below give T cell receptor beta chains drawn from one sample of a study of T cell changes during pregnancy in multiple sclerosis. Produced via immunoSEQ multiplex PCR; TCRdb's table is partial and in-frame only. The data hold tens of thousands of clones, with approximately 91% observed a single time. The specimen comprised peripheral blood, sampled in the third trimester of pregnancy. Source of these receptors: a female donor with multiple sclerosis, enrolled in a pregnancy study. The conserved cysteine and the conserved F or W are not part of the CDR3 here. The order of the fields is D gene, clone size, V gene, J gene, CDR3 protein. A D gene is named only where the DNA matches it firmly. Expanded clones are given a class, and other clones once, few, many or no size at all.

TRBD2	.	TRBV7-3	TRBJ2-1	ASSPGTSGNEQF
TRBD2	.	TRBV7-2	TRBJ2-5	ASSLKASGGGQETQY
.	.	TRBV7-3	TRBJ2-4	ASSPNNAGDIQY
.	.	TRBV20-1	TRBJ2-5	SGLVETQY
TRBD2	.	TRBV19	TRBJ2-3	ASRTSGGPGTDTQY
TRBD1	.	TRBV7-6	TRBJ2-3	ASSRDRVPDTQY
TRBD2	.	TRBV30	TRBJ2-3	AWRIRGGPDTQY
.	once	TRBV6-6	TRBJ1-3	ASNAGSAGNTIY
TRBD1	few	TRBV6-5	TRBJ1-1	ASSYGTVTEAF
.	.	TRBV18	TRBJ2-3	ASSPVVFAGASTDTQY
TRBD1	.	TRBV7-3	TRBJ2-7	ASSLDRGYEQY
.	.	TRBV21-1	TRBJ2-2	ASSLSGGGILNTGELF
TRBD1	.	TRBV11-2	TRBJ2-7	ASSLAGGREQY
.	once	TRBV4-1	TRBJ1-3	ASSPIGLSSGNTIY
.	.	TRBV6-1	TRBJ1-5	ATLPGNGNQPQH
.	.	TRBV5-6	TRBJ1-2	ASSLAPTGYGYT
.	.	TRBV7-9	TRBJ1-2	ASSRMRTGYDYGYT
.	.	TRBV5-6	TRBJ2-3	ASSRLAIVPDTQY
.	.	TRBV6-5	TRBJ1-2	ATKTELNYGYT
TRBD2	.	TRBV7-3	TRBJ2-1	ASSPRTGGSSYNEQF
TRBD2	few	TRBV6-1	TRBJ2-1	ASSEVAGSHNEQF
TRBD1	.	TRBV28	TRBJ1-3	ASSRTGGTGNTIY
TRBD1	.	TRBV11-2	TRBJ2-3	ASSWDRGADTQY
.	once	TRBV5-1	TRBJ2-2	ASSFPGTPNTGELF
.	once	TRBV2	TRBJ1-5	ASSGGNQPQH
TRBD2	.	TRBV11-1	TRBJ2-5	ASSATGGEETQY
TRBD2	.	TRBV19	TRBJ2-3	ASSPAGGPVDTQY
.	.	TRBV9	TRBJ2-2	ASSAHQTGELF
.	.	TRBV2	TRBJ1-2	ASKGGGPGLWGYT
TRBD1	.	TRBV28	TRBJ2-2	ASSLTGVGAGELF
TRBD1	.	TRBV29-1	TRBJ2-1	SVVVRGSYNEQF
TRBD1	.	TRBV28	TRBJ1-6	ASSYEDRGPSPLH
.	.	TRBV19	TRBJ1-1	ASSSQRGTEAF
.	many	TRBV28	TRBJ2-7	ASRLTGTYYEQY
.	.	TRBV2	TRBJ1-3	ASAKGARAGNTIY
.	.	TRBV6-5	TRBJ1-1	ASSYVGDTEAF
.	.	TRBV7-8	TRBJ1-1	ASSSETRDTEAF
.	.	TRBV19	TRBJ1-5	ASSREGLYQPQH
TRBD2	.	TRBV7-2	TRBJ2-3	ASTPMSGGVKDTQY
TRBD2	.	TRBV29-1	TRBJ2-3	SVGTSGAGDTQY
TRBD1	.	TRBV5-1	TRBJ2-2	ASSLRTGGFSGELF
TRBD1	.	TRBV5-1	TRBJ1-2	ASSLGDRTAAWRYT
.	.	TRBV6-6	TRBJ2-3	ASSPGDTQY
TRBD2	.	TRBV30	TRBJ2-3	AWSPMTSGGPGTDTQY
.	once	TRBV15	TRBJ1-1	ATSRDLGRVNTEAF